The subject of this entry is one TCR beta chain. This sample is drawn from a study of blood T cell repertoires in COVID-19. Overall study: The study drew acute and convalescent COVID-19 samples from the United States, Italy and Spain. PBMCs, B-cell-depleted T cells, or T cells were the source of the cDNA or gDNA that made up the material.

Cohort placement rested on clinical history that participants reported themselves. CDR3 length: 14 amino acids. Between the trimmed V and J ends, which lost 7 bases and 4 bases, there was a span of 19 bases. CDR1 is SQVTM and CDR2 is ANQGSEA in the germline V gene. In the original analysis: How many nucleated cells were present was estimated from reference gene primer amplification. TCRdb's copy holds only in-frame clones and misses some; the assay was immunoSEQ multiplex PCR. That table supplies the V and J calls and clone size; D and trimming were determined from the DNA. The table records about 200,000 clones, about 84% of them present only once.

This receptor was taken from a man aged 40-49 years with acute COVID-19. The chain combines TRBV29-1 with TRBJ2-5, with a tentative D call TRBD2 (5 bases). Sequencing used PBMCs or T cells enriched from blood (not recorded which). As DNA, the CDR3 is TGCAGCGCCCAAACCGGGGATTTCGGAGAGACCCAGTACTTC. Translation gives CSAQTGDFGETQYF.